This T cell receptor (beta chain) was retrieved from a study of blood T cell repertoires in COVID-19. Study-wide background: The origin of the acute and convalescent COVID-19 samples was the United States, Italy and Spain. PBMCs, B-cell-depleted T cells, or T cells provided the cDNA or gDNA that made up the material.

Under the authors' procedure: Scientists estimated how many nucleated cells there were by amplifying reference gene primers. TCRdb's table, derived via immunoSEQ multiplex PCR, lists solely in-frame clones and lacks some. V, J and clone size are those of that table, while D and trimming were read from the DNA. Found here are about 76,000 clones, about 80% of them singletons; the top ten hold 15% to 19%. The CDR3 consists of 16 residues. Germline lookup yields CDR1 SGHNT and CDR2 YYREEE (reference sequence). V shed 0 bases and J shed 1 base, with 11 bases lying between them. Material for sequencing was peripheral blood. The rearrangement uses TRBV5-4 and TRBJ1-3; D unclear. The source is a human donor in a cohort sampled during active COVID-19. The CDR3 protein is CASSLGERLSGNTIYF. CDR3 nucleotides: TGTGCCAGCAGCTTGGGGGAGAGGTTGTCTGGAAACACCATATATTTT.